This T cell receptor beta chain is from a study of shared clonotypes between healthy human individuals. As for the study in general: Aged between 18 and 49, the donors were a couple of women and a few men. Each donor had three CD4 naive, three CD4 memory, two CD8 naive and one CD8 memory plate.

Per the germline V gene, CDR1 is SGHRS and CDR2 is YFSETQ. This CDR3 is built from 14 residues. The V gene lost 3 bases and the J gene lost 1 base, with 11 bases spanning the gap. The study's findings and limits: Among four donors, about 4.6% of naive CD4 clonotypes were found in common.

As processed by the authors: Junction-only sequences produced by ImmunoSEQ had no quality scores, so filtering differed. Method: immunoSEQ multiplex PCR; TCRdb's copy keeps in-frame clones and lacks some. The V and J calls and the clone size are those of that table, but D and trimming were determined from the DNA. The sample shows nearly 1 million clones, roughly 72% of them seen only once. In the case of this clone: Its antigen is unknown.

The TCR sequence derives from a man aged 18-30 years in good health. Sequencing was carried out using memory CD4+ T cells sorted from blood. As for subset: CD45RA-negative fraction. V gene TRBV5-1 combines with J gene TRBJ2-7, with D perhaps TRBD1 (6 bases). CDR3 loop: CASSWAQGSYEQYF. The CDR3 DNA reads as TGCGCCAGCAGCTGGGCACAGGGATCCTACGAGCAGTACTTC.